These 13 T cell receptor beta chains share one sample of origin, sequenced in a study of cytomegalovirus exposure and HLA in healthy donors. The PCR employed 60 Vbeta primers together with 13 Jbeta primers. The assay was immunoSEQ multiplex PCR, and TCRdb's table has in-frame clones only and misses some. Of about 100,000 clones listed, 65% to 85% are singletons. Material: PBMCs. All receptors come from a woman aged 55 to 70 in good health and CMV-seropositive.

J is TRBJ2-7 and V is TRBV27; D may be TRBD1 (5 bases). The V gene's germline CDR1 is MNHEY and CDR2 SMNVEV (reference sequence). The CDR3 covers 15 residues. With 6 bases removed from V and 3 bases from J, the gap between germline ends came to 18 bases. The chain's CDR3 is CASRFSARDDYEQYF. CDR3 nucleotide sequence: TGTGCCAGCAGATTTTCCGCCAGGGATGACTACGAGCAGTACTTC.

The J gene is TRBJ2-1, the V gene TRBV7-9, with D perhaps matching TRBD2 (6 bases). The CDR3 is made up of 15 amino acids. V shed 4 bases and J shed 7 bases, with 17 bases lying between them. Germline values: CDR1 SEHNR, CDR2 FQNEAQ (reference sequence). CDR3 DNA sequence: TGTGCCAGCAGCTCCTTCGGCGGGATAACTAATGAGCAGTTCTTC. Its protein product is CASSSFGGITNEQFF.

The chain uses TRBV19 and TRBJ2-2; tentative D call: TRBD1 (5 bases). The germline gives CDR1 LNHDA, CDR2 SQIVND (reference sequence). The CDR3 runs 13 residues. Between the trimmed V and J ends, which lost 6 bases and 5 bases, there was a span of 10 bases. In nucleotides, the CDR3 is TGTGCCAGTAGCGCCAGGGCTACCGGGGAGCTGTTTTTT. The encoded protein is CASSARATGELFF.

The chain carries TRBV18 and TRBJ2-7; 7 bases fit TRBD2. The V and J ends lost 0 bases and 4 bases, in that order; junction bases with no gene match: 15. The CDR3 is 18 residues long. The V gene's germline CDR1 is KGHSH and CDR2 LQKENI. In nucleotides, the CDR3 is TGTGCCAGCTCACCACCGGTAGGGGCTAGGGGCGGGAGTTACGAGCAGTACTTC. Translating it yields CASSPPVGARGGSYEQYF. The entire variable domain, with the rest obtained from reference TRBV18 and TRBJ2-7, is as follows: NAGVMQNPRHLVRRRGQEARLRCSPMKGHSHVYWYRQLPEEGLKFMVYLQKENIIDESGMPKERFSAEFPKEGPSILRIQQVVRGDSAAYFCASSPPVGARGGSYEQYFGPGTRLTVT.

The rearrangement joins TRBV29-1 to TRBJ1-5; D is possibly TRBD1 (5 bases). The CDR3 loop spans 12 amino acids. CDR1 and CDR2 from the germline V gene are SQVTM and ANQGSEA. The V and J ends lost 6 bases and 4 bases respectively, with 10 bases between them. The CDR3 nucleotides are TGCAGCGTCAGGGTGGAGAATCAGCCCCAGCATTTT. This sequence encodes CSVRVENQPQHF. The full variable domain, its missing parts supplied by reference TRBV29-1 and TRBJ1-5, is SAVISQKPSRDICQRGTSLTIQCQVDSQVTMMFWYRQQPGQSLTLIATANQGSEATYESGFVIDKFPISRPNLTFSTLTVSNMSPEDSSIYLCSVRVENQPQHFGDGTRLSIL.

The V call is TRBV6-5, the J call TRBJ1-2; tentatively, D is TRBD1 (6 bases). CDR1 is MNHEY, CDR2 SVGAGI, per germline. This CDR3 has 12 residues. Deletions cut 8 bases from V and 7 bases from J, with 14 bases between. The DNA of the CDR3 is TGTGCCAGCTGGCCAGGGGTTGGTGGCTACACCTTC. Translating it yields CASWPGVGGYTF.

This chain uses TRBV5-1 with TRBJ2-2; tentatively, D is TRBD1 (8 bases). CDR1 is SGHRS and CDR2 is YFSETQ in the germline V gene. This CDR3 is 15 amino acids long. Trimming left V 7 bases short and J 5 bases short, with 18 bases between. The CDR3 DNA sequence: TGCGCCAGCTCCTACGGGGGGACAGGTACCGGGGAGCTGTTTTTT. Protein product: CASSYGGTGTGELFF.

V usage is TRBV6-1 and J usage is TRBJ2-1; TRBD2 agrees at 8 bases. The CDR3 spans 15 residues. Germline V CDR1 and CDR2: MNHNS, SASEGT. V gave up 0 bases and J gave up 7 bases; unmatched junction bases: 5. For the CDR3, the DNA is TGTGCCAGCAGTGAAGCCTCGGGACTAGGGAATGAGCAGTTCTTC. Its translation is CASSEASGLGNEQFF.

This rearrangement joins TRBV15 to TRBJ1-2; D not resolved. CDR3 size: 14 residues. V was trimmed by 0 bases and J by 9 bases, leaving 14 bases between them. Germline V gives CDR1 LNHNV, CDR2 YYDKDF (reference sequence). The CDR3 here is CATSRDRAGNSYTF. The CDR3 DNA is TGTGCCACCAGCAGAGATCGGGCGGGGAACAGCTACACCTTC.

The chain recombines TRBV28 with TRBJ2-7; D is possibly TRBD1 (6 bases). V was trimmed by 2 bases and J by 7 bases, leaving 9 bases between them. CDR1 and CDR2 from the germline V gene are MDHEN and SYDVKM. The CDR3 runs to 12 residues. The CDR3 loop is CASSLRTAEQYF. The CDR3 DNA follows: TGTGCCAGCAGTTTACGGACAGCAGAGCAGTACTTC. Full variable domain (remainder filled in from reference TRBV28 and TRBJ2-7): DVKVTQSSRYLVKRTGEKVFLECVQDMDHENMFWYRQDPGLGLRLIYFSYDVKMKEKGDIPEGYSVSREKKERFSLILESASTNQTSMYLCASSLRTAEQYFGPGTRLTVT.

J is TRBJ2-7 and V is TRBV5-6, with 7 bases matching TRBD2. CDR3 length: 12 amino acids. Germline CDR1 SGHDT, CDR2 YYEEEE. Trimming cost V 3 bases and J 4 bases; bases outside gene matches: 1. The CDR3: CASSWEGYEQYF. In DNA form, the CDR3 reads TGTGCCAGCAGCTGGGAGGGGTACGAGCAGTACTTC.

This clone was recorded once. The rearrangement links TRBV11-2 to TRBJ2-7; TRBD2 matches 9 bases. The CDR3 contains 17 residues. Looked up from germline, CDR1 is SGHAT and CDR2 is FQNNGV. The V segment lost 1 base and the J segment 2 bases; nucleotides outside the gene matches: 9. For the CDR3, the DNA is TGTGCCAGCAGCTTAGGAGGAACTAGCGGGCTTACCTACGAGCAGTACTTC. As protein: CASSLGGTSGLTYEQYF.

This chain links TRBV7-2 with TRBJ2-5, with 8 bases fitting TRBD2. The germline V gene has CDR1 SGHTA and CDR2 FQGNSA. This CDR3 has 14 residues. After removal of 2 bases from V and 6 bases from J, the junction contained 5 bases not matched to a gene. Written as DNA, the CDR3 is TGTGCCAGCAGCTTACAGCGGGAGATTAAGACCCAGTACTTC. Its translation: CASSLQREIKTQYF.